This T cell receptor (beta chain) was captured by sequencing in a study of shared clonotypes between healthy human individuals. The repertoire was sequenced with immunoSEQ multiplex PCR; TCRdb's copy has only in-frame clones and lacks some. The sample has about 2 million clones, about 95% seen once. Naive CD8 isolation took CD45RO-negative cells positively selected for CCR7 and excluded terminally differentiated effector memory CD45RA+ cells. The V gene's germline CDR1 is MNHNS and CDR2 SASEGT. CDR3 size: 14 residues. With 6 bases removed from V and 2 bases from J, the gap between germline ends came to 14 bases.

Specimen: naive CD8+ T cells sorted from blood. This TCR came from a man aged 18 to 35 in good health. The V and J genes are TRBV6-1 and TRBJ2-7; the D is unclear. The chain's CDR3 is CASSPPPAPYEQYF. The CDR3 DNA sequence: TGTGCCAGCAGCCCTCCCCCCGCACCCTACGAGCAGTACTTC.